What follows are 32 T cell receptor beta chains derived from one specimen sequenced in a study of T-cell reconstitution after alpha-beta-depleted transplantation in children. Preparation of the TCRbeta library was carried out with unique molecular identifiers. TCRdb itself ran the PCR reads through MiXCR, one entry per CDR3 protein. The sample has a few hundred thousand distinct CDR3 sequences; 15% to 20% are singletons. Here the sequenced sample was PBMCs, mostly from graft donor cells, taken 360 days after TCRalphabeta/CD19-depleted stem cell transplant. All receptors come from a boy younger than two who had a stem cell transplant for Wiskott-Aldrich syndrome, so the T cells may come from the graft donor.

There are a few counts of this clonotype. Here the CDR3 DNA reads TGCGCCAGCAGCCAAGATCATCTAGCGGGGAATTACAATGAGCAGTTCTTC. Its translation: CASSQDHLAGNYNEQFF. J is TRBJ2-1 and V is TRBV4-1, with 9 bases fitting TRBD2. The germline gives CDR1 MGHRA, CDR2 YSYEKL. This CDR3 comprises 17 residues. Trimming removed 0 bases from V and 4 bases from J; junction bases left unmatched: 7.

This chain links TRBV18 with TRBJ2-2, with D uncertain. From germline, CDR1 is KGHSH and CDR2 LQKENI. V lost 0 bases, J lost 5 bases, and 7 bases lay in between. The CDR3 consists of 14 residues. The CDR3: CASSPPTQTGELFF. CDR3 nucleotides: TGTGCCAGCTCACCACCGACACAGACCGGGGAGCTGTTTTTT.

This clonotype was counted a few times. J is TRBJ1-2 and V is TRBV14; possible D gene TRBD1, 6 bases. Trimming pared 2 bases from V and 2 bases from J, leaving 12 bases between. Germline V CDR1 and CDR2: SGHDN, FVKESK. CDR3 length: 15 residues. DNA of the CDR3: TGTGCCAGCAGCCAATTGAACAGGGCGAACTATGGCTACACCTTC. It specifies CASSQLNRANYGYTF.

The CDR3 spells CASSFLRGWSGSSTDTQYF. The DNA for the CDR3 is TGTGCCAGCAGTTTCCTCAGGGGGTGGAGCGGGAGTTCCACAGATACGCAGTATTTT. V is TRBV12-3 or TRBV12-4 and J is TRBJ2-3; tentatively, D is TRBD2 (8 bases). The CDR3 is 19 amino acids. The germline V and J ends were trimmed by 3 bases and 2 bases, with 24 bases remaining between them.

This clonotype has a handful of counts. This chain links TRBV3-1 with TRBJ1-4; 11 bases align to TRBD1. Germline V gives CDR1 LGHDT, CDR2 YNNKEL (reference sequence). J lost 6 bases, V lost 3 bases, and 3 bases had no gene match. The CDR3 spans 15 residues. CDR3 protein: CASSHPGQGDEKLFF. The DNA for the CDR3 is TGTGCCAGCAGCCACCCGGGACAGGGGGATGAAAAACTGTTTTTT.

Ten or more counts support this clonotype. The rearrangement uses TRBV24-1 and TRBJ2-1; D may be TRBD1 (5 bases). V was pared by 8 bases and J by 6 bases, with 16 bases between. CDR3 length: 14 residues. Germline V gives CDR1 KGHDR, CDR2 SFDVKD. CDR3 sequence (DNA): TGTGCCACCACGTGGCCCAGGGTACCCAATGAGCAGTTCTTC. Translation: CATTWPRVPNEQFF.

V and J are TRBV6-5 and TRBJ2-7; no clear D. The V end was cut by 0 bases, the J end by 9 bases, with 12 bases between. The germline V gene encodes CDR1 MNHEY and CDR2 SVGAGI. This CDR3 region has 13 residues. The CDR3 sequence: CASSYSNLVGQYF. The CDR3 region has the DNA TGTGCCAGCAGTTACTCGAATCTGGTTGGGCAGTACTTC.

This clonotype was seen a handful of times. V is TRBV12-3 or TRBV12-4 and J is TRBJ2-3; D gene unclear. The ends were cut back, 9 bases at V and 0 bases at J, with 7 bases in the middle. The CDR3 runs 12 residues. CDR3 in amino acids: CASTQSTDTQYF. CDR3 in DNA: TGTGCCAGTACCCAGAGCACAGATACGCAGTATTTT.

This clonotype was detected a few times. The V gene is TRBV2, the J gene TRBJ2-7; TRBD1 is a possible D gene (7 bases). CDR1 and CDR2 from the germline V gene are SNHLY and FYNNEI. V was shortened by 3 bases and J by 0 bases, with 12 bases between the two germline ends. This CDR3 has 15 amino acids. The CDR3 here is CASSDAGQSSYEQYF. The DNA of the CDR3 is TGTGCCAGCAGTGACGCGGGACAGAGCTCCTACGAGCAGTACTTC.

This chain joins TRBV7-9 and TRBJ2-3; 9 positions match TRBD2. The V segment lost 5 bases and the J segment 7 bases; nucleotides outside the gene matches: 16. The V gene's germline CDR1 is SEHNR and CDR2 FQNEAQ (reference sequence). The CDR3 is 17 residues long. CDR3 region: CASSPQTSGLHPYTQYF. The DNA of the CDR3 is TGTGCCAGCAGCCCGCAAACTAGCGGGCTTCACCCGTATACGCAGTATTTT. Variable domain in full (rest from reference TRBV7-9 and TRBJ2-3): DTGVSQNPRHKITKRGQNVTFRCDPISEHNRLYWYRQTLGQGPEFLTYFQNEAQLEKSRLLSDRFSAERPKGSFSTLEIQRTEQGDSAMYLCASSPQTSGLHPYTQYFGPGTRLTVL.

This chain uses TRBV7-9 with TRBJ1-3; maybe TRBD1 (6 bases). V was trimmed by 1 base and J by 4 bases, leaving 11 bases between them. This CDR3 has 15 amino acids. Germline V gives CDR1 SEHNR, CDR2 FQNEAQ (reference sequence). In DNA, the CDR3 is TGTGCCAGCAGCTTAGGAGGGGGACAAGGAAACACCATATATTTT. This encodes CASSLGGGQGNTIYF.

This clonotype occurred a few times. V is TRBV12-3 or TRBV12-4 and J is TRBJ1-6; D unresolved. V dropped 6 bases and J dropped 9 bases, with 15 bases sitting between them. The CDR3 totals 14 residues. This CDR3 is CASSKVGGRSPLHF. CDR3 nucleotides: TGTGCCAGCAGCAAGGTGGGCGGGCGTTCACCCCTCCACTTT.

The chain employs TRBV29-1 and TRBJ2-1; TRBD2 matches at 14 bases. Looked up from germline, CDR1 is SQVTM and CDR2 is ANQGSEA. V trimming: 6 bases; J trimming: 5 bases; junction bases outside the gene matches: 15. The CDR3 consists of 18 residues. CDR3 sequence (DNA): TGCAGCGTGGCGACTAGCGGGGGGGGGTGGACCGAGGACAATGAGCAGTTCTTC. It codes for CSVATSGGGWTEDNEQFF.

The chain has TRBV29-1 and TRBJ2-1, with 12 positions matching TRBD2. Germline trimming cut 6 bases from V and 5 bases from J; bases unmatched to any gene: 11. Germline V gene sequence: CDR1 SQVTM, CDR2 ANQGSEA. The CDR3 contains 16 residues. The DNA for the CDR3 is TGCAGCGTCCTGGTGCGGACTAGCGGGACCCACAATGAGCAGTTCTTC. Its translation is CSVLVRTSGTHNEQFF.

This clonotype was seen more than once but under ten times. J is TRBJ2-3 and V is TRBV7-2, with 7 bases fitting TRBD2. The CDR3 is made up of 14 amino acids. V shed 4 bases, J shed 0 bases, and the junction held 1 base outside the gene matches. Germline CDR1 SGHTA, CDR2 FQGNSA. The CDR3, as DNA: TGTGCCAGCAGCTGGACTAGAAGCACAGATACGCAGTATTTT. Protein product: CASSWTRSTDTQYF.

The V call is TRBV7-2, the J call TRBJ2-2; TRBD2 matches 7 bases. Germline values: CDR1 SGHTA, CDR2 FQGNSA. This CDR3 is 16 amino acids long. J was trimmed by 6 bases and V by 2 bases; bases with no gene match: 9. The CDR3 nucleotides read TGTGCCAGCAGCTTATCGTGGGGGAGGGCCCCCGGGGAGCTGTTTTTT. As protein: CASSLSWGRAPGELFF.

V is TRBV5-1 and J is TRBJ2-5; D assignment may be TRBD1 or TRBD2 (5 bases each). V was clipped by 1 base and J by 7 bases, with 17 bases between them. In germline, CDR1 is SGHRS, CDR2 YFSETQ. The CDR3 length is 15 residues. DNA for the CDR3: TGCGCCAGCAGCTTGCAGACAGTCCCAGGAGGGACCCAGTACTTC. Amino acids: CASSLQTVPGGTQYF.

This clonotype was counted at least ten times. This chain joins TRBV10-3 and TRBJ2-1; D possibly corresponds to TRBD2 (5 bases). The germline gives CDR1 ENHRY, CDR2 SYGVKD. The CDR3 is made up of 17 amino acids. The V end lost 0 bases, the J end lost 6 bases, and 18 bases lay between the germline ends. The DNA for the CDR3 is TGTGCCATCAGTGAGTCTTGGACTTCCGAGGGAATCAATGAGCAGTTCTTC. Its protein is CAISESWTSEGINEQFF.

The CDR3 sequence is CASTPRPSPMDQYF. In DNA form, the CDR3 reads TGTGCCAGCACCCCGAGGCCCTCCCCGATGGACCAGTACTTC. The V call is TRBV7-2, the J call TRBJ2-5, with D hard to call. Trimming removed 7 bases at V and 10 bases at J, with 22 bases between. The CDR3 runs to 14 residues. The V gene's germline CDR1 is SGHTA and CDR2 FQGNSA.

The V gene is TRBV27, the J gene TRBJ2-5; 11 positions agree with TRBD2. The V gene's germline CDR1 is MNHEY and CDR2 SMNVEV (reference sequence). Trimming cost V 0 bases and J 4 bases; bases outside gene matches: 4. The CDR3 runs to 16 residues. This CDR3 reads CASSLSIGLAGETQYF. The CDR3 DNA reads TGTGCCAGCAGTTTATCGATCGGACTAGCGGGAGAGACCCAGTACTTC.

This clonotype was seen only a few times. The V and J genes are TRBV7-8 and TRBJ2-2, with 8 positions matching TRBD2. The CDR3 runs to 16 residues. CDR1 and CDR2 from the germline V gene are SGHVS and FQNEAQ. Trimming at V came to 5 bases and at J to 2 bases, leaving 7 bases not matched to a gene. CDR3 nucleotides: TGTGCCAGCAGCCTAGGGACTAGTCCCAACACCGGGGAGCTGTTTTTT. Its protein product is CASSLGTSPNTGELFF.

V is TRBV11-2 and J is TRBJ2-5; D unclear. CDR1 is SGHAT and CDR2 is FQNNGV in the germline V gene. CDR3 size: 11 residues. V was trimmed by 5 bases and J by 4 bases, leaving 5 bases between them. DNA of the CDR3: TGTGCCAGCAGCGTTTTAGAGACCCAGTACTTC. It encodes CASSVLETQYF.

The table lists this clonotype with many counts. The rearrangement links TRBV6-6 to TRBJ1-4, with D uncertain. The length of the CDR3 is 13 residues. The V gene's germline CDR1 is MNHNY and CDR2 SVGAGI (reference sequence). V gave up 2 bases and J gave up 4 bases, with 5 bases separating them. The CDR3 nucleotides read TGTGCCAGCAGTTACGCAGTTAATGAAAAACTGTTTTTT. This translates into CASSYAVNEKLFF.

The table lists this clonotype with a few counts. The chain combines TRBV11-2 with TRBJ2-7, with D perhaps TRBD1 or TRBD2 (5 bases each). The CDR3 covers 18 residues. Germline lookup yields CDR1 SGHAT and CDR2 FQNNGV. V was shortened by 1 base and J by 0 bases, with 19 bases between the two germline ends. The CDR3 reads CASSLVRGRVEPSYEQYF. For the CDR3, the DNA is TGTGCCAGCAGCTTAGTTCGGGGACGCGTAGAACCCTCCTACGAGCAGTACTTC.

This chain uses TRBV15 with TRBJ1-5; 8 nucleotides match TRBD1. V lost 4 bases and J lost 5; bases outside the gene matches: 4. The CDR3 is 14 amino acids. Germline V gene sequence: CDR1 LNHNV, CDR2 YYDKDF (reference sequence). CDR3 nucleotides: TGTGCCACCAGCACAGCAGGGGGCTATCAGCCCCAGCATTTT. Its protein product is CATSTAGGYQPQHF.

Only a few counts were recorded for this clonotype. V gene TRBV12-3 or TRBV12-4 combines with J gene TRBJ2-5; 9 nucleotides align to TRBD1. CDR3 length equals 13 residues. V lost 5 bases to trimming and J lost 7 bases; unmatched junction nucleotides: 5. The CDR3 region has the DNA TGTGCCAGCAGTCCTTGGACAGGGGCGACCCAGTACTTC. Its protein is CASSPWTGATQYF.

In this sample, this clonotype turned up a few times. CDR3 DNA sequence: TGCGCCAGCAGCTTGTCAACAGGGGTGGTGCGCTCCTACGAGCAGTACTTC. Its translation: CASSLSTGVVRSYEQYF. The gene calls are TRBV5-1 and TRBJ2-7; TRBD1 matches at 7 bases. With V trimmed by 1 base and J by 0 bases, 10 bases remained unmatched. This CDR3 contains 17 residues. Germline V gene sequence: CDR1 SGHRS, CDR2 YFSETQ.

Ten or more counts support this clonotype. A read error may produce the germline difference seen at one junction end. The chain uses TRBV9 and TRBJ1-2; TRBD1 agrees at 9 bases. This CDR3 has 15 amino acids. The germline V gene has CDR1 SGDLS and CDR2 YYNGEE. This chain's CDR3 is CASSVGTGANYRYTF. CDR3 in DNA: TGTGCCAGCAGCGTAGGGACAGGGGCCAACTATCGCTACACCTTC.

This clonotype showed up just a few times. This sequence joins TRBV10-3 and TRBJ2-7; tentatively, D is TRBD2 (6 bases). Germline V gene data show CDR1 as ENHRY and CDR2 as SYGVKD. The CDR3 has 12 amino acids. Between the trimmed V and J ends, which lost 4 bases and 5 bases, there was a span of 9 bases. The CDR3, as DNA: TGTGCCATCAGTGGAGGAGGGGACGAGCAGTACTTC. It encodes CAISGGGDEQYF.

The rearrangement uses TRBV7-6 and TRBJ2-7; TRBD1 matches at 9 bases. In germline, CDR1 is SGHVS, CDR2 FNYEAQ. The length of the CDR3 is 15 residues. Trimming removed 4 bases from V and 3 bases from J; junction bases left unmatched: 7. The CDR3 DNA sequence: TGTGCCAGCAGCTCTTGGACAGGGGCCGTCTACGAGCAGTACTTC. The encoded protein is CASSSWTGAVYEQYF.

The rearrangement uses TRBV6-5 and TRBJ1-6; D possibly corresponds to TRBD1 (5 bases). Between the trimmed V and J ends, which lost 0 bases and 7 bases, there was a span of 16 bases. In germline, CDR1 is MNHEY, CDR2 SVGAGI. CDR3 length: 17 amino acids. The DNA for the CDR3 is TGTGCCAGCAGTTACTCGATCGGGGGAACCCCGAATTCACCCCTCCACTTT. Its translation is CASSYSIGGTPNSPLHF.

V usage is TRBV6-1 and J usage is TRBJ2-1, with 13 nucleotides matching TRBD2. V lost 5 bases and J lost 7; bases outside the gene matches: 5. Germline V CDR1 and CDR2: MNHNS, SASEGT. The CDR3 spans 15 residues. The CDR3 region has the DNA TGTGCCAGCAGTCGTCGGACTAGCGGGGGTAATGAGCAGTTCTTC. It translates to CASSRRTSGGNEQFF.